This T cell receptor (beta chain) is drawn from a study of cytomegalovirus exposure and HLA in healthy donors. Whole-study findings and limits: The study put 160 or so TCR beta chains on its list as cytomegalovirus-associated.

13 Jbeta primers and 60 Vbeta primers were used for the PCR. Sequencing used immunoSEQ multiplex PCR; TCRdb keeps in-frame clones, though not all of them. The ten top clones account for 0.85% to 1%, within a sample of 130,000 to 150,000 clones. With regard to this clone: The target antigen is unknown.

Germline V gives CDR1 MNHEY, CDR2 SVGAGI. Trimming took 4 bases from V and 4 from J, leaving 8 bases between them. This CDR3 has 14 residues. The TCR comes from a male donor in good health and CMV-seronegative. Sequenced material: PBMCs. V is TRBV6-5 and J is TRBJ1-6, with D tentatively TRBD1 (5 bases). The CDR3 region is CASSWTQYNSPLHF. The CDR3 DNA follows: TGTGCCAGCAGTTGGACACAGTATAATTCACCCCTCCACTTT.